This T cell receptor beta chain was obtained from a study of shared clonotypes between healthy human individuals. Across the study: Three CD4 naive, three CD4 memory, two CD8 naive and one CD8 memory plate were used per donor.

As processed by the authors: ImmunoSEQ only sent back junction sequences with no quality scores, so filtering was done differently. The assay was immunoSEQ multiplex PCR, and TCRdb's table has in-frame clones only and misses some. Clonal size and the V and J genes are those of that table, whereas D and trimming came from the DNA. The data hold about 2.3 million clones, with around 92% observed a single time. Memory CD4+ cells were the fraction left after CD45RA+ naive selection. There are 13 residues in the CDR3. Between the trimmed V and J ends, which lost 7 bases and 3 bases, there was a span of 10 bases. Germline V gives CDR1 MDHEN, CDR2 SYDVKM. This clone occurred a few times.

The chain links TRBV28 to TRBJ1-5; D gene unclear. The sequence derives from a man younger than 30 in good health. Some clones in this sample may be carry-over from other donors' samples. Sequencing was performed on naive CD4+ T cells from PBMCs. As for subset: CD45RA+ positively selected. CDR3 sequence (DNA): TGTGCCAGCACCACAGACCCCAATCAGCCCCAGCATTTT. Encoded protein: CASTTDPNQPQHF.